This T cell receptor beta chain stems from a study of control samples from healthy donors and cancer patients. V shed 0 bases and J shed 8 bases, with 11 bases lying between them. The germline V gene encodes CDR1 SGDLS and CDR2 YYNGEE. This CDR3 comprises 14 residues. This clone occurred once. Assay: immunoSEQ multiplex PCR; the TCRdb copy retains only in-frame clones and omits some. The sample yields roughly 120,000 clones, about 89% seen once. The specimen was blood. The source of this sequence is a woman aged 50 to 60 in good health. This chain connects TRBV9 to TRBJ1-4; D possibly corresponds to TRBD1 (5 bases). CDR3 nucleotides: TGTGCCAGCAGCGTAGGGGGCAGTTGGGAAAAACTGTTTTTT. It yields the protein CASSVGGSWEKLFF.